The 32 T cell receptor beta chains reported below all come from one sample, sequenced in a study of cytotoxic CD8 clonotypes in ibrutinib-treated CLL. Measured with immunoSEQ multiplex PCR; TCRdb has only the in-frame clones, and not every one. The table includes tens of thousands of clones, roughly 70% detected once. This sample comprised PBMCs, obtained at disease progression, from a patient treated with ibrutinib. The receptors stem from a human donor with chronic lymphocytic leukemia.

This clone turned up a few times. The chain joins TRBV30 to TRBJ1-2; D call uncertain. Germline V gene sequence: CDR1 GTSNPN, CDR2 SVGIG (reference sequence). V was trimmed by 0 bases and J by 4 bases, leaving 9 bases between them. This CDR3 comprises 13 residues. The CDR3 bases are TGTGCCTGGAGTGTATCTGGCGGCTATGGCTACACCTTC. Translating it yields CAWSVSGGYGYTF.

The rearrangement links TRBV2 to TRBJ1-2, with D maybe TRBD1 (5 bases). The CDR3 has 12 amino acids. CDR1 is SNHLY, CDR2 FYNNEI, per germline. The ends were cut back, 8 bases at V and 4 bases at J, with 11 bases in the middle. In DNA form, the CDR3 reads TGTGCCAGCCTGACAAGGGGCTATGGCTACACCTTC. Amino acid sequence: CASLTRGYGYTF.

The V gene is TRBV18, the J gene TRBJ2-7; 8 nucleotides match TRBD2. The germline CDR1 and CDR2 sequences are KGHSH and LQKENI. Trimming cost V 3 bases and J 2 bases; bases outside gene matches: 3. The CDR3 runs to 14 residues. The CDR3, as DNA: TGTGCCAGCTCACCGGGACTAGGGGCCTACGAGCAGTACTTC. Translated: CASSPGLGAYEQYF.

This clone came up once. The chain couples TRBV6-5 to TRBJ2-1; the match to TRBD2 covers 11 bases. V trimming: 7 bases; J trimming: 9 bases; junction bases outside the gene matches: 11. CDR1 and CDR2 from the germline V gene are MNHEY and SVGAGI. The CDR3 runs 15 residues. CDR3 nucleotides: TGTGCCAGCACAGCCGGGACTAGCGGTTCCGGTGAGCAGTTCTTC. This gives the protein CASTAGTSGSGEQFF.

The chain couples TRBV19 to TRBJ1-1, with D perhaps TRBD1 (6 bases). V was cut by 3 bases and J by 6 bases, with 26 bases left in between. The CDR3 sequence is 18 residues long. Germline CDR1 reads LNHDA; CDR2 reads SQIVND (reference sequence). The DNA for the CDR3 is TGTGCCAGTAGTATCGGGAAGACAGGAATTTGGGGCCACTCTGAAGCTTTCTTT. Encoded protein: CASSIGKTGIWGHSEAFF.

This chain links TRBV28 with TRBJ2-1, with D maybe TRBD1 (6 bases). The V end lost 5 bases, the J end lost 8 bases, and 19 bases lay between the germline ends. The germline gives CDR1 MDHEN, CDR2 SYDVKM. The CDR3 covers 15 residues. In DNA, the CDR3 is TGTGCCAGCAGTCCGACAGGATATATCATCCATGAGCAGTTCTTC. It yields the protein CASSPTGYIIHEQFF. The full variable domain, its missing parts supplied by reference TRBV28 and TRBJ2-1, is DVKVTQSSRYLVKRTGEKVFLECVQDMDHENMFWYRQDPGLGLRLIYFSYDVKMKEKGDIPEGYSVSREKKERFSLILESASTNQTSMYLCASSPTGYIIHEQFFGPGTRLTVL.

The CDR3 region has the DNA TGTGCCAGCAGCTCTACAGGGGGTAGCAATCAGCCCCAGCATTTT. Protein sequence: CASSSTGGSNQPQHF. V is TRBV6-1 and J is TRBJ1-5; 8 nucleotides agree with TRBD1. J lost 0 bases, V lost 6 bases, and 4 bases had no gene match. Germline V lookup: CDR1 MNHNS, CDR2 SASEGT. The CDR3 has 15 residues.

The table lists this clone with a few counts. V gene TRBV6-1 combines with J gene TRBJ1-2; weak D call: TRBD1 (6 bases). V gave up 3 bases and J gave up 5 bases, with 16 bases separating them. CDR1 MNHNS and CDR2 SASEGT come from the germline V gene. The CDR3 covers 15 residues. The CDR3 reads CASSEDDRLLYGYTF. In nucleotides, the CDR3 is TGTGCCAGCAGTGAGGATGACAGGTTACTATATGGCTACACCTTC.

V is TRBV7-8 and J is TRBJ1-5; D possibly corresponds to TRBD1 (5 bases). The germline CDR1 and CDR2 sequences are SGHVS and FQNEAQ. V shed 4 bases and J shed 6 bases, with 13 bases lying between them. CDR3 length: 14 amino acids. The CDR3 DNA reads as TGTGCCAGCAGCTCCCCCCGGGGGGGTCAGCCCCAGCATTTT. Translation gives CASSSPRGGQPQHF.

The chain joins TRBV5-8 to TRBJ1-4, with D perhaps matching TRBD1 (5 bases). The germline gives CDR1 SGHTS, CDR2 YDEGEE. V was shortened by 4 bases and J by 0 bases, with 10 bases between the two germline ends. This CDR3 comprises 15 residues. The CDR3 is CASSPRVPTNEKLFF. The CDR3 DNA sequence: TGTGCCAGCAGCCCCAGGGTGCCAACTAATGAAAAACTGTTTTTT. Combining the CDR3 with reference TRBV5-8 and TRBJ1-4 gives the whole variable domain EAGVTQSPTHLIKTRGQQATLRCSPISGHTSVYWYQQALGLGLQFLLWYDEGEERNRGNFPPRFSGRQFPNYSSELNVNALELEDSALYLCASSPRVPTNEKLFFGSGTQLSVL.

The chain links TRBV27 to TRBJ1-2; no firm D call. Per the germline V gene, CDR1 is MNHEY and CDR2 is SMNVEV (reference sequence). The CDR3 covers 13 residues. The V end lost 2 bases, the J end lost 4 bases, and 8 bases lay between the germline ends. The CDR3 region is CASSLTAAYGYTF. The CDR3 coding sequence is TGTGCCAGCAGTTTAACGGCAGCCTATGGCTACACCTTC.

The V call is TRBV7-9, the J call TRBJ2-3; the match to TRBD2 covers 14 bases. V was pared by 4 bases and J by 1 base, with 7 bases of the junction left unmatched. Germline CDR1 SEHNR, CDR2 FQNEAQ (reference sequence). The CDR3 length is 18 residues. The DNA of the CDR3 is TGTGCCAGCAGCTGGGGACTAGCGGGGGTATCTCGCACAGATACGCAGTATTTT. This translates into CASSWGLAGVSRTDTQYF. Variable domain in full (rest from reference TRBV7-9 and TRBJ2-3): DTGVSQNPRHKITKRGQNVTFRCDPISEHNRLYWYRQTLGQGPEFLTYFQNEAQLEKSRLLSDRFSAERPKGSFSTLEIQRTEQGDSAMYLCASSWGLAGVSRTDTQYFGPGTRLTVL.

The chain is built from TRBV9 and TRBJ1-4; tentative D call: TRBD1 (5 bases). Germline V CDR1 and CDR2: SGDLS, YYNGEE. CDR3 length: 15 amino acids. V was trimmed by 4 bases and J by 7 bases, leaving 17 bases between them. The CDR3 is CASSPTLGGTEKLFF. In nucleotides, the CDR3 is TGTGCCAGCAGCCCTACTCTCGGGGGTACTGAAAAACTGTTTTTT.

This clone was seen a handful of times. The chain uses TRBV11-2 and TRBJ1-2; D perhaps matches TRBD1 (5 bases). Germline CDR1 SGHAT, CDR2 FQNNGV. The CDR3 has 13 amino acids. V dropped 7 bases and J dropped 6 bases, with 15 bases sitting between them. The CDR3 protein is CASTPREGNGYTF. The CDR3 DNA sequence: TGTGCCAGCACCCCCAGGGAGGGGAATGGCTACACCTTC.

The V and J genes are TRBV6-5 and TRBJ2-2; D is unresolved. The germline gives CDR1 MNHEY, CDR2 SVGAGI. This CDR3 has 14 amino acids. V lost 5 bases, J lost 8 bases, and 15 bases lay in between. This CDR3 is CASSGVSASGELFF. The DNA of the CDR3 is TGTGCCAGCAGTGGTGTTTCGGCCTCTGGGGAGCTGTTTTTT.

The chain carries TRBV5-4 and TRBJ2-2; either TRBD1 or TRBD2 may fit D (6 bases each). Trimming left V 2 bases short and J 5 bases short, with 16 bases between. The germline CDR1 and CDR2 sequences are SGHNT and YYREEE (reference sequence). The CDR3 is 16 residues long. The CDR3 sequence is CASSFLGGRQTGELFF. The DNA of the CDR3 is TGTGCCAGCAGCTTTTTGGGGGGCCGTCAAACCGGGGAGCTGTTTTTT.

This clone rates as medium-sized (0.01 to 0.1%). V usage is TRBV4-1 and J usage is TRBJ1-1; 12 positions agree with TRBD1. Per germline, CDR1 MGHRA and CDR2 YSYEKL. This CDR3 has 17 residues. V lost 0 bases and J lost 0; bases outside the gene matches: 2. The CDR3 spells CASSQDGTGGMNTEAFF. The CDR3 DNA reads TGCGCCAGCAGCCAAGATGGGACAGGGGGCATGAACACTGAAGCTTTCTTT.

V and J are TRBV2 and TRBJ2-1, with 10 bases aligning to TRBD2. CDR3 length: 17 residues. V trimming: 5 bases; J trimming: 3 bases; junction bases outside the gene matches: 10. Per the germline V gene, CDR1 is SNHLY and CDR2 is FYNNEI. The CDR3 nucleotides read TGTGCCAGCAGTAGCGGGAGGGCCATCAAAAACTACAATGAGCAGTTCTTC. Translating gives CASSSGRAIKNYNEQFF.

The genes are TRBV15 and TRBJ2-7; tentative D call: TRBD1 (5 bases). The CDR3 sequence is 13 residues long. From germline, CDR1 is LNHNV and CDR2 YYDKDF (reference sequence). Trimming left V 5 bases short and J 6 bases short, with 14 bases between. The CDR3 bases are TGTGCCACCAGCTTTTCTCCCCAGGGCGAGCAGTACTTC. It codes for CATSFSPQGEQYF.

V is TRBV30 and J is TRBJ1-2, with D tentatively TRBD1 (5 bases). CDR3 length equals 14 residues. CDR1 and CDR2 (germline): GTSNPN, SVGIG (reference sequence). Trimming shortened V by 4 bases and J by 4 bases, and 16 bases separated the two germline ends. The CDR3 nucleotides read TGTGCCTGGATTAATACGGGACGGTTCTATGGCTACACCTTC. Translating it yields CAWINTGRFYGYTF.

The CDR3 protein is CATRQNLNYGYTF. In DNA form, the CDR3 reads TGTGCCACAAGACAGAATCTTAACTATGGCTACACCTTC. The chain uses TRBV27 and TRBJ1-2, with D maybe TRBD1 (5 bases). The length of the CDR3 is 13 residues. V gave up 10 bases and J gave up 1 base, with 13 bases separating them. The germline CDR1 and CDR2 sequences are MNHEY and SMNVEV (reference sequence).

This clone turned up a few times. This rearrangement joins TRBV5-4 to TRBJ2-7, with TRBD2 identical over 9 bases. The V gene's germline CDR1 is SGHNT and CDR2 YYREEE (reference sequence). The length of the CDR3 is 13 residues. Trimming cost V 4 bases and J 4 bases; bases outside gene matches: 3. The CDR3 sequence: CASSRGLAYEQYF. CDR3 in DNA: TGTGCCAGCAGCCGAGGACTAGCGTACGAGCAGTACTTC.

The chain carries TRBV18 and TRBJ1-1; the match to TRBD1 covers 7 bases. The V and J ends lost 5 bases and 1 base, in that order; junction bases with no gene match: 13. The CDR3 spans 17 residues. Germline CDR1 reads KGHSH; CDR2 reads LQKENI. CDR3 amino acids: CASSSFPGQRQNTEAFF. The CDR3 nucleotides read TGTGCCAGCTCATCATTCCCGGGACAGAGACAGAACACTGAAGCTTTCTTT.

This clone was observed a handful of times. J is TRBJ1-3 and V is TRBV7-6; tentative D call: TRBD1 (6 bases). Germline CDR1 SGHVS, CDR2 FNYEAQ. This CDR3 is built from 16 residues. Trimming shortened V by 5 bases and J by 3 bases, and 17 bases separated the two germline ends. The CDR3: CASSNGGGQHGNTIYF. The DNA for the CDR3 is TGTGCCAGCAGCAATGGAGGAGGACAGCATGGAAACACCATATATTTT.

This clone was seen once. V gene TRBV18 combines with J gene TRBJ2-5; D is tentatively TRBD1 or TRBD2 (5 bases each). CDR1 and CDR2 (germline): KGHSH, LQKENI. The CDR3 runs 14 residues. V lost 3 bases and J lost 2, with 10 bases in between. CDR3 residues: CASSPPGLQETQYF. CDR3 nucleotide sequence: TGTGCCAGCTCACCGCCGGGGCTACAAGAGACCCAGTACTTC.

The chain couples TRBV27 to TRBJ2-1; the match to TRBD1 covers 8 bases. CDR3 length equals 16 residues. Losses at the gene ends were 3 bases for V and 7 bases for J; bases not matched to a gene: 11. Germline loops: CDR1 MNHEY, CDR2 SMNVEV (reference sequence). CDR3: CASSFLPGQADNEQFF. CDR3 DNA: TGTGCCAGCAGTTTTTTACCGGGACAGGCGGATAATGAGCAGTTCTTC.

V usage is TRBV30 and J usage is TRBJ1-6; 7 nucleotides line up with TRBD1. The CDR3 is made up of 12 amino acids. Germline V gene lookup returns CDR1 GTSNPN and CDR2 SVGIG (reference sequence). Trimming cost V 4 bases and J 9 bases; bases outside gene matches: 3. The CDR3 DNA is TGTGCCTGGACAGGGGGTGTTTCACCCCTCCACTTT. Translated, it gives CAWTGGVSPLHF.

This clone was counted between two and nine times. Compared with germline, one end of the junction differs, possibly owing to a read error. The chain joins TRBV5-4 to TRBJ1-2; D is unclear. In germline, CDR1 is SGHNT, CDR2 YYREEE (reference sequence). The CDR3 has 11 residues. The CDR3 is CASSLETVHSF. The DNA of the CDR3 is TGTGCCAGCAGCTTGGAGACCGTTCACTCCTTC.

The gene calls are TRBV4-1 and TRBJ2-3; TRBD2 agrees at 10 bases. With 6 bases clipped from V and 5 bases from J, the junction kept 8 bases outside the gene matches. Per the germline V gene, CDR1 is MGHRA and CDR2 is YSYEKL. This CDR3 has 15 residues. CDR3 DNA: TGCGCCAGCAGAAGATTCCTAGCGGGAGTAGATACGCAGTATTTT. Translating it yields CASRRFLAGVDTQYF.

The chain links TRBV2 to TRBJ1-1, with a possible D match to TRBD1 (5 bases). The CDR3 is 11 residues long. Germline assignment: CDR1 SNHLY and CDR2 FYNNEI. Trimming pared 6 bases from V and 8 bases from J, leaving 10 bases between. As DNA, the CDR3 is TGTGCCAGCAGGGATGGGACGGAAGCTTTCTTT. Amino acids: CASRDGTEAFF.

This clone was counted only a few times. The chain uses TRBV15 and TRBJ1-2, with D uncertain. The length of the CDR3 is 15 residues. CDR1 is LNHNV and CDR2 is YYDKDF in the germline V gene (reference sequence). Trimming took off 3 bases at V and 7 bases at J, with 18 bases between the two ends. The CDR3 here is CATSRAVFGGSGYTF. The CDR3 DNA follows: TGTGCCACCAGCAGGGCGGTGTTTGGCGGGTCTGGCTACACCTTC.

The chain uses TRBV7-9 and TRBJ2-5; D is uncertain. The CDR3 is 15 amino acids. The germline gives CDR1 SEHNR, CDR2 FQNEAQ (reference sequence). V was cut by 4 bases and J by 2 bases, with 14 bases left in between. CDR3 sequence (DNA): TGTGCCAGCAGCTCAAGTCCCACCGGTCAAGAGACCCAGTACTTC. Its protein product is CASSSSPTGQETQYF.